These T cell receptor beta chains were read from a single sample in a study of blood T cell repertoires in COVID-19. Data came from immunoSEQ multiplex PCR; TCRdb stores just in-frame clones and leaves some out. The data contain about 220,000 clones, about four fifths of them singletons. The material sequenced was PBMCs or T cells enriched from blood (not recorded which). The origin of the receptors is a woman aged 40 to 50 who had recovered from COVID-19. Each CDR3 is given with its conserved first and last residue. Fields, in order: D gene, J gene, clone size, V gene, CDR3 DNA, CDR3 protein. The D gene is left open where the match is weak. Size values are once, few and many counts, or a class for expanded clones, and some rows have none.

>NA|TRBJ1-1|NA|TRBV6-5
TGTGCCAGCACCCGAGGGACTCGGACTGAAGCTTTCTTT
CASTRGTRTEAFF
>NA|TRBJ2-1|NA|TRBV3-1/TRBV3-2
TGTGCCAGCAGCCTCAGGGAGGATCGGGTCTTC
CASSLREDRVF
>NA|TRBJ2-7|NA|TRBV14
TGTGCCAGCAGCCAAACATTTATCAAGTACGAGCAGTACTTC
CASSQTFIKYEQYF
>TRBD2|TRBJ2-1|NA|TRBV10-1
TGCGCCAGCCCCCCTCGCGGGAGTCGTCATGAGCAGTTCTTC
CASPPRGSRHEQFF
>TRBD2|TRBJ2-1|few|TRBV7-6
TGTGCCAGCAGCGCCCGACTAGCGGGAGGGAACAATGAGCAGTTCTTC
CASSARLAGGNNEQFF
>TRBD2|TRBJ2-1|NA|TRBV19
TGTGCCAGTAGTATAAGGAGCGGGACTTACAATGAGCAGTTCTTC
CASSIRSGTYNEQFF
>TRBD2|TRBJ2-5|NA|TRBV11-3
TGTGCCAGCAGCTCGGCGGGACTAGCACAAGAGACCCAGTACTTC
CASSSAGLAQETQYF
>TRBD2|TRBJ2-1|few|TRBV19
TGTGCCAGTTCTAGACTAGCTGGGGACAATGAGCAGTTCTTC
CASSRLAGDNEQFF
>NA|TRBJ1-2|once|TRBV7-3
TGTGCCAGCAGCCCAGGGTCGGTGCGAGGAGGCTACACCTTC
CASSPGSVRGGYTF
>TRBD2|TRBJ2-7|NA|TRBV10-2
TGCGCCAGCAGAGCGGGAAGGTCCTACGAGCAGTACTTC
CASRAGRSYEQYF
>TRBD1|TRBJ1-2|NA|TRBV3-1/TRBV3-2
TGTGCCAGCAGCCCTCCGGGGACAGGAGGCTACACCTTC
CASSPPGTGGYTF
>NA|TRBJ2-3|NA|TRBV11-3
TGTGCCAGCAGCGAAGGACTCCCAGATACGCAGTATTTT
CASSEGLPDTQYF
>TRBD1|TRBJ1-2|NA|TRBV5-6
TGTGCCAGCAGCTTAGTGGACAGGTCATATGGCTACACCTTC
CASSLVDRSYGYTF
>TRBD2|TRBJ2-3|NA|TRBV10-1
TGCGCCAGCAGTATGACTAGCGGGAGGGCCGTGGATACGCAGTATTTT
CASSMTSGRAVDTQYF
>TRBD2|TRBJ2-1|NA|TRBV4-2
TGTGCCAGCAGCGGGGCGGGAGGGACATACAATGAGCAGTTCTTC
CASSGAGGTYNEQFF
>TRBD1|TRBJ2-7|NA|TRBV19
TGTGCCAGTAGTATCGACAGGGGAAACGAGCAGTACTTC
CASSIDRGNEQYF
>NA|TRBJ1-2|NA|TRBV25-1
TGTGCCAGCAGTGATGGGCCCGGAACTTATGGCTACACCTTC
CASSDGPGTYGYTF